In this sample, the clone carrying this T cell receptor beta chain turned up a few times. Antigen unknown. A multiplex PCR was run with 60 Vbeta primers and 13 Jbeta primers. The assay was immunoSEQ multiplex PCR, and TCRdb's table has in-frame clones only and misses some. The sample records around 130,000 clones, around 81% being singletons. The data were taken from a study of cytomegalovirus exposure and HLA in healthy donors. Study information: Early on, a data release was issued that held tens of millions of unique TCRs from HLA-typed donors.

Points from the study as a whole: Beyond CMV serostatus, there was no information to go on about immune exposure. Links to common viral pathogens appeared, in a later analysis, for several of the most significant clusters. For cytomegalovirus status, the classifier reportedly gave diagnoses with high specificity and sensitivity.

The trim removed 2 bases at V and 8 bases at J, leaving 11 bases unmatched. The CDR3 totals 16 residues. Germline loops: CDR1 SNHLY, CDR2 FYNNEI. This sequence was found in a young man in good health and CMV-seronegative. Sequences were obtained from PBMCs. The genes are TRBV2 and TRBJ1-2; 10 bases line up with TRBD1. The CDR3 protein is CASSENLRDRGKGYTF. The CDR3 nucleotides are TGTGCCAGCAGTGAAAATTTACGGGACAGGGGTAAAGGCTACACCTTC. The full variable domain, in which reference TRBV2 and TRBJ1-2 provide the parts outside the CDR3, is EPEVTQTPSHQVTQMGQEVILRCVPISNHLYFYWYRQILGQKVEFLVSFYNNEISEKSEIFDDQFSVERPDGSNFTLKIRSTKLEDSAMYFCASSENLRDRGKGYTFGSGTRLTVV.